This TCR beta chain was recovered during a study of cytomegalovirus exposure and HLA in healthy donors. Study observations and caveats: Later on, an analysis tied approximately 15,000 TCR beta sequences to HLA alleles at 0.05 false discovery rate.

PCR primers comprised 60 Vbeta and 13 Jbeta primers. Measured with immunoSEQ multiplex PCR; TCRdb has only the in-frame clones, and not every one. The sample has roughly 78,000 clones; around 58% are singletons. Germline values: CDR1 MDHEN, CDR2 SYDVKM. CDR3 size: 12 residues. The V gene lost 6 bases and the J gene lost 7 bases, with 12 bases spanning the gap. With regard to this clone: Antigen: not known.

Specimen: PBMCs. The rearrangement joins TRBV28 to TRBJ2-5, with D perhaps matching TRBD2 (5 bases). The TCR comes from a man aged 30 to 45 in good health and CMV-seropositive. The CDR3 coding sequence is TGTGCCAGCAGCCCCGAGGGCCGGACCCAGTACTTC. Amino acids: CASSPEGRTQYF.